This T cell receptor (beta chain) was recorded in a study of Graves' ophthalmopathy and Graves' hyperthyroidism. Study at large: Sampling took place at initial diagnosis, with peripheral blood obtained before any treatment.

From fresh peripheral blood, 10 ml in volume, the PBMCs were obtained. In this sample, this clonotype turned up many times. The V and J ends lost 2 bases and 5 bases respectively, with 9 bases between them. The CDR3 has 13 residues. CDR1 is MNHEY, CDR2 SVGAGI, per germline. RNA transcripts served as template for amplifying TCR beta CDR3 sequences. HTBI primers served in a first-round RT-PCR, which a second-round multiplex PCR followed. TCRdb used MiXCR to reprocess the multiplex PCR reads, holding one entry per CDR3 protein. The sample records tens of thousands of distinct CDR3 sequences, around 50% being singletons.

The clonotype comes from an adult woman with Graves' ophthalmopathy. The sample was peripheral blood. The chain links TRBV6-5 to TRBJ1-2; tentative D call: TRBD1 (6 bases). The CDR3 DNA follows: TGTGCCAGCAGTTACCGGACAGCTTATGGCTACACCTTC. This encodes CASSYRTAYGYTF.